This T cell receptor (beta chain) was identified during a study of blood T cell repertoires in COVID-19. Study information: COVID-19 samples collected from the United States, Italy and Spain covered acute and convalescent phases. The analysed material was cDNA or gDNA that came from T cells, B-cell-depleted T cells, or PBMCs.

Study processing details: From reference gene primer amplification, estimates of nucleated cell counts were derived. The data were produced by immunoSEQ multiplex PCR, yet TCRdb's version contains in-frame clones alone and is incomplete. Clone size and V and J calls were adopted from that table, with D and trimming inferred from the DNA. The data show 130,000 to 150,000 clones, around four fifths seen once. Germline loops: CDR1 SGHTA, CDR2 FQGNSA. CDR3 length: 14 amino acids. The junction had 4 bases not matched to a gene; V was cut back by 3 bases and J by 4 bases. The TCR was taken from a woman aged 40 to 50 with active or convalescent COVID-19. The chain links TRBV7-2 to TRBJ2-3; 7 positions match TRBD2. The material sequenced was peripheral blood. The CDR3 coding sequence is TGTGCCAGCAGCTTCGGCGGGAGAGCAGATACGCAGTATTTT. Translation: CASSFGGRADTQYF.